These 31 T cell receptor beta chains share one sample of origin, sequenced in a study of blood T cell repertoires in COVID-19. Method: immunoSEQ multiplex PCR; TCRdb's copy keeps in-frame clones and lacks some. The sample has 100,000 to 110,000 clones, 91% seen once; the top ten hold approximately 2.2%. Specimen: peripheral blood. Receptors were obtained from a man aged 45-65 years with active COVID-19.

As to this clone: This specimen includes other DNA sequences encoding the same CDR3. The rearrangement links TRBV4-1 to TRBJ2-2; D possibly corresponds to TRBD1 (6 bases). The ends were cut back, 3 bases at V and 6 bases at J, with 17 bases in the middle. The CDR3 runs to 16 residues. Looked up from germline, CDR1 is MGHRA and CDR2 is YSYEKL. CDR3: CASSQEGDRHAGELFF. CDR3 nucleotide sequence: TGCGCCAGCAGCCAGGAAGGCGACAGGCATGCCGGGGAGCTGTTTTTT.

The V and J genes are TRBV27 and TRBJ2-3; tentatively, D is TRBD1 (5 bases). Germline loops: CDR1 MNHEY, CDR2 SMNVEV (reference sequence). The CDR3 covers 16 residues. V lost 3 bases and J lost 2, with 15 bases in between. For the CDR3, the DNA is TGTGCCAGCAGTTTTTACGGCCCAGGGATCACAGATACGCAGTATTTT. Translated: CASSFYGPGITDTQYF.

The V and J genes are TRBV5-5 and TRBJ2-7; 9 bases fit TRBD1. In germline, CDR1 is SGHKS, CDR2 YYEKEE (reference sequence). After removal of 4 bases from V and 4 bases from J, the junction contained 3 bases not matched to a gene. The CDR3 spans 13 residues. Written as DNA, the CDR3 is TGTGCCAGCAGCAGGGACAGGGTTTACGAGCAGTACTTC. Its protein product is CASSRDRVYEQYF.

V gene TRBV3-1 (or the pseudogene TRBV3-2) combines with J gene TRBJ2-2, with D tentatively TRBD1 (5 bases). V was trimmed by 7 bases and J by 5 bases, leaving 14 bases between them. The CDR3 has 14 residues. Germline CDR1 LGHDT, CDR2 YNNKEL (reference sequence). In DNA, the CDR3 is TGTGCCAGCAACGACAGACGAGTAACCGGGGAGCTGTTTTTT. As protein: CASNDRRVTGELFF.

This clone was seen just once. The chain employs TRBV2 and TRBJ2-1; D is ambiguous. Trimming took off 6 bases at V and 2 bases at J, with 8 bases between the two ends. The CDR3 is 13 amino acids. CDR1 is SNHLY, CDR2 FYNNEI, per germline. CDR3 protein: CASRYTAYNEQFF. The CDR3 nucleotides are TGTGCCAGCAGGTACACAGCCTACAATGAGCAGTTCTTC.

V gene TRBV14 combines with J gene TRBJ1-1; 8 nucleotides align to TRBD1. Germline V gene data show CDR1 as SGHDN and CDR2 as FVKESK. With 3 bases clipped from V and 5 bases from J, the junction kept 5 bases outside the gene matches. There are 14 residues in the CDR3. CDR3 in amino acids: CASSQWTGRTEAFF. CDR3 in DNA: TGTGCCAGCAGCCAGTGGACAGGGAGGACTGAAGCTTTCTTT.

As DNA, the CDR3 is TGCAGCGTCCCCCCCGGGACTAGTATCTACAATGAGCAGTTCTTC. Translated, it gives CSVPPGTSIYNEQFF. The rearrangement uses TRBV29-1 and TRBJ2-1; the match to TRBD2 covers 8 bases. The CDR3 spans 15 residues. Trimming took 6 bases from V and 3 from J; bases not matched to a gene: 10. The germline CDR1 and CDR2 sequences are SQVTM and ANQGSEA.

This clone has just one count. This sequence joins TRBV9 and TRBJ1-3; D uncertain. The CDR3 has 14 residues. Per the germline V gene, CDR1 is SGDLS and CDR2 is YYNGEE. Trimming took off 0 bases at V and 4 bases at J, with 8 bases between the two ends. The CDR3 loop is CASSVGVPGNTIYF. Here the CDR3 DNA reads TGTGCCAGCAGCGTAGGCGTCCCAGGAAACACCATATATTTT.

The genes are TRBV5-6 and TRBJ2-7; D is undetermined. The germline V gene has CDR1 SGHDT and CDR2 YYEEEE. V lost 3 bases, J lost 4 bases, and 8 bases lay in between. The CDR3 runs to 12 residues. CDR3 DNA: TGTGCCAGCAGCTCCCAACGGTACGAGCAGTACTTC. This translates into CASSSQRYEQYF.

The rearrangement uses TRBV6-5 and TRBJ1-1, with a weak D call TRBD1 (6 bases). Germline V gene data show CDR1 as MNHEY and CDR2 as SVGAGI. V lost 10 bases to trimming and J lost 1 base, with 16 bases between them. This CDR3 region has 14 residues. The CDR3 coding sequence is TGTGCCACGACTTTTTTCAGGGGGAACACTGAAGCTTTCTTT. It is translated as CATTFFRGNTEAFF.

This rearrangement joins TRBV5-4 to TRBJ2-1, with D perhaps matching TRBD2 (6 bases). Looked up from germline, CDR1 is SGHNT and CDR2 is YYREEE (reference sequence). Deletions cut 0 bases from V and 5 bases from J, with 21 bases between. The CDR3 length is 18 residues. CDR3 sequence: CASSLVFTPPLANNEQFF. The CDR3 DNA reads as TGTGCCAGCAGCTTGGTGTTCACACCTCCGCTAGCGAACAATGAGCAGTTCTTC.

CDR3 loop: CASSPLEGSYEQYV. The CDR3 bases are TGTGCCAGCTCACCGTTAGAGGGTTCCTACGAGCAGTACGTC. The chain links TRBV18 to TRBJ2-7; D might be TRBD2 (5 bases). V lost 3 bases, J lost 1 base, and 10 bases lay in between. The CDR3 is 14 amino acids. From germline, CDR1 is KGHSH and CDR2 LQKENI.

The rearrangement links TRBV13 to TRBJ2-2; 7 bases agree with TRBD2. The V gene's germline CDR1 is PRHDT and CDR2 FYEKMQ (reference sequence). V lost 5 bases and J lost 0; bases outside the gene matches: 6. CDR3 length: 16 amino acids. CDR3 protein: CASSHLAEPNTGELFF. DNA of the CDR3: TGTGCCAGCAGCCACCTAGCGGAGCCGAACACCGGGGAGCTGTTTTTT.

The CDR3 DNA reads TGCAGCGCCCACGGACAGGCGGGGGGAGGCTACACCTTC. It encodes CSAHGQAGGGYTF. The chain uses TRBV29-1 and TRBJ1-2; 7 bases match TRBD1. The CDR3 is 13 residues long. J lost 8 bases, V lost 7 bases, and 13 bases had no gene match. CDR1 and CDR2 (germline): SQVTM, ANQGSEA.

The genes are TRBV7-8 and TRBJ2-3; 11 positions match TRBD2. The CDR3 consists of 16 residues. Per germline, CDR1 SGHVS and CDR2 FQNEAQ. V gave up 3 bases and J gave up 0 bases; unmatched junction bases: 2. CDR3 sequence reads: CASSFIAGGSTDTQYF. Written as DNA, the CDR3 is TGTGCCAGCAGCTTTATAGCGGGAGGGAGCACAGATACGCAGTATTTT.

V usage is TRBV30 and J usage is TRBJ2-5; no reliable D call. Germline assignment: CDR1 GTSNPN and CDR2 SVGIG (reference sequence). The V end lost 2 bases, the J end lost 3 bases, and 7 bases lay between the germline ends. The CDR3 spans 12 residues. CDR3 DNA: TGTGCCTGGAGTAAAAGCGAAGAGACCCAGTACTTC. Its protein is CAWSKSEETQYF.

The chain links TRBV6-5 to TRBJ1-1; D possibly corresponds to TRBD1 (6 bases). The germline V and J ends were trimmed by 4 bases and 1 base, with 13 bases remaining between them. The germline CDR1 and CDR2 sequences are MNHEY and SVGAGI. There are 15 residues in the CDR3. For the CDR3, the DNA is TGTGCCAGCAGTTCCACCACAGGGCGGAACACTGAAGCTTTCTTT. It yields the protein CASSSTTGRNTEAFF.

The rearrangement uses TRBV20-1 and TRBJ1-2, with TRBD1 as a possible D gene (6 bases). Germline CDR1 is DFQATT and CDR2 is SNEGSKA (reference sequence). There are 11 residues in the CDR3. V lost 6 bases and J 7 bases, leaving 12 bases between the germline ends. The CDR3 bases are TGCAGTGCCCCCAGGGGAACTGGCTACACCTTC. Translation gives CSAPRGTGYTF.

CDR3 loop: CASDGTGGPNNEQFF. The CDR3 nucleotides read TGTGCCAGCGATGGGACGGGAGGGCCTAACAATGAGCAGTTCTTC. The genes are TRBV5-6 and TRBJ2-1; 8 nucleotides align to TRBD2. CDR1 is SGHDT, CDR2 YYEEEE, per germline. The CDR3 runs to 15 residues. The J segment lost 5 bases and the V segment lost 7 bases, leaving 11 bases of the junction unmatched.

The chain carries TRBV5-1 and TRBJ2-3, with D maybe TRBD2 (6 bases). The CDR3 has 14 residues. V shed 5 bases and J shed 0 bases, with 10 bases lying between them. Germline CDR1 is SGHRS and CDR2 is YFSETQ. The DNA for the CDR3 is TGCGCCAGCAGGGGGGGAACTAGCACAGATACGCAGTATTTT. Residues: CASRGGTSTDTQYF. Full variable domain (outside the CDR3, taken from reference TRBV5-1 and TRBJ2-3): KAGVTQTPRYLIKTRGQQVTLSCSPISGHRSVSWYQQTPGQGLQFLFEYFSETQRNKGNFPGRFSGRQFSNSRSEMNVSTLELGDSALYLCASRGGTSTDTQYFGPGTRLTVL.

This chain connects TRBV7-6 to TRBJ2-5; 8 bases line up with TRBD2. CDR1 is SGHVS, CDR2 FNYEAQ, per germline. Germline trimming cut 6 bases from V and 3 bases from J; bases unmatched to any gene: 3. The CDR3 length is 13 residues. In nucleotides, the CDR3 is TGTGCCAGCAGTTCGGGACTAGAAGAGACCCAGTACTTC. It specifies CASSSGLEETQYF.

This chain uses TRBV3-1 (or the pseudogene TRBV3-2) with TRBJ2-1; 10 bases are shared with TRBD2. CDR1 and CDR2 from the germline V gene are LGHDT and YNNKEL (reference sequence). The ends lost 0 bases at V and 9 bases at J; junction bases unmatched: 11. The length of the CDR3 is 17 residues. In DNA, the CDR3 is TGTGCCAGCAGCCAAGAGTGGCTAGCGGGAGAGGTTGGTGAGCAGTTCTTC. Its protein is CASSQEWLAGEVGEQFF.

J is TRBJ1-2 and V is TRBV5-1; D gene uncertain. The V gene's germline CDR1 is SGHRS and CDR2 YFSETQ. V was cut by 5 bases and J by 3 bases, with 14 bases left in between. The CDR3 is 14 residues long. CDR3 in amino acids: CASRASRDDYGYTF. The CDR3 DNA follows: TGCGCCAGCAGGGCCTCCCGGGATGACTATGGCTACACCTTC. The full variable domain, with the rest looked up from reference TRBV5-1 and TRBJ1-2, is KAGVTQTPRYLIKTRGQQVTLSCSPISGHRSVSWYQQTPGQGLQFLFEYFSETQRNKGNFPGRFSGRQFSNSRSEMNVSTLELGDSALYLCASRASRDDYGYTFGSGTRLTVV.

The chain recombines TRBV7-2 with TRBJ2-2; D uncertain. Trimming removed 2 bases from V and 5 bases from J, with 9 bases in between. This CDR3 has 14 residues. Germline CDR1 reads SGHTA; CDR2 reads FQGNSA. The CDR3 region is CASSLNSPTGELFF. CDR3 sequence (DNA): TGTGCCAGCAGCTTAAACTCTCCTACCGGGGAGCTGTTTTTT.

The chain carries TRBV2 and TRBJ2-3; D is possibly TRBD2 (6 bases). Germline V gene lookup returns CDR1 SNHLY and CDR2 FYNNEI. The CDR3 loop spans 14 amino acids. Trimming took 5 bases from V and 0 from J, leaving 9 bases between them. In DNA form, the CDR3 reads TGTGCCAGCAGTTGGAGGGAGAGCACAGATACGCAGTATTTT. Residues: CASSWRESTDTQYF. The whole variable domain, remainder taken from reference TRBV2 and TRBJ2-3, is EPEVTQTPSHQVTQMGQEVILRCVPISNHLYFYWYRQILGQKVEFLVSFYNNEISEKSEIFDDQFSVERPDGSNFTLKIRSTKLEDSAMYFCASSWRESTDTQYFGPGTRLTVL.

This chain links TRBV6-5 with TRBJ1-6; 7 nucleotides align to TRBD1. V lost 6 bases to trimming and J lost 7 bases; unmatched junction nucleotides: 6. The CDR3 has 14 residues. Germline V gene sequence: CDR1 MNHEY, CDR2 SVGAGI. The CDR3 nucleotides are TGTGCCAGCAGCCTGCCGACAGGGAATTCACCCCTCCACTTT. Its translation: CASSLPTGNSPLHF.

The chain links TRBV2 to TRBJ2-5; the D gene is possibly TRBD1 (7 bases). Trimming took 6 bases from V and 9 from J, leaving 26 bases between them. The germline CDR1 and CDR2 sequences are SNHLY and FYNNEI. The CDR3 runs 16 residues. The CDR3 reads CASSRLGTAAGWAQYF. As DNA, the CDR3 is TGTGCCAGCAGCCGCCTCGGGACAGCTGCGGGATGGGCCCAGTACTTC.

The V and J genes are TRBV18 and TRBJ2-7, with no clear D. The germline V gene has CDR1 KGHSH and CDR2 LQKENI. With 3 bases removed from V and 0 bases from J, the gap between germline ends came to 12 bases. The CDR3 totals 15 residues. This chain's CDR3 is CASSPSRLNSYEQYF. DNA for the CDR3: TGTGCCAGCTCACCTTCGCGGCTAAACTCCTACGAGCAGTACTTC.

CDR3: CASSVDTVQPLYF. The DNA of the CDR3 is TGTGCCAGCAGCGTGGATACAGTCCAGCCCCTATATTTT. The chain uses TRBV5-4 and TRBJ1-3, with unresolved D. With 4 bases removed from V and 14 bases from J, the gap between germline ends came to 19 bases. Per germline, CDR1 SGHNT and CDR2 YYREEE (reference sequence). The CDR3 runs 13 residues.

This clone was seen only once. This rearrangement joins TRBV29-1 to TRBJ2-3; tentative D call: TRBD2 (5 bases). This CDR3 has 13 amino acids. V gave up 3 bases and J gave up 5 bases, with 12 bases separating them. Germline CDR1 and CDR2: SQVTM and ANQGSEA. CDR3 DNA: TGCAGCGTTGAGGAGGAGGATGGAGATACGCAGTATTTT. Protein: CSVEEEDGDTQYF.

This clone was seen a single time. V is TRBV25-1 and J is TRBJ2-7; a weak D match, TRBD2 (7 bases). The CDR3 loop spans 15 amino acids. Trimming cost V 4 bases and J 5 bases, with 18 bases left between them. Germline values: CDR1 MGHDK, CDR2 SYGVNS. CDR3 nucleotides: TGTGCCAGCAGTGTTTGGGGGGGGGCCGGGAACGAGCAGTACTTC. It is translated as CASSVWGGAGNEQYF.